The 2 T cell receptor beta chains presented below share a single source sample, sequenced in a study of response to subunit inactivated influenza vaccine. TCRdb redid the calling of the RT-PCR reads with MiXCR, one entry per CDR3 protein. The table lists around 570,000 distinct CDR3 sequences, approximately 10% of them singletons. This sample was shared with a second study, whose subject was T cells expressing NK-cell markers. In that study: TCR beta cDNA was made by 5'RACE template switching with UMIs.

Source: PBMCs from blood, taken on the day of vaccination. These receptor sequences come from a man between 45 and 60 years old who received an inactivated influenza vaccine.

A few counts support this clonotype. A read error may produce the germline difference seen at one junction end. The J gene is TRBJ2-2, the V gene TRBV6-2 or TRBV6-3, with 9 bases aligning to TRBD1. CDR1 is MNHEY, CDR2 SVGEGT, per germline. CDR3 length: 15 amino acids. The CDR3: CASRPGTGWPGELIF. In DNA, the CDR3 is TGTGCCAGCAGGCCCGGGACAGGGTGGCCCGGGGAGCTGATTTTT.

The J gene is TRBJ2-7, the V gene TRBV5-1; 13 bases match TRBD2. Per germline, CDR1 SGHRS and CDR2 YFSETQ. V lost 4 bases to trimming and J lost 0 bases; unmatched junction nucleotides: 4. This CDR3 spans 16 amino acids. CDR3 loop: CASSKGLAGNSYEQYF. CDR3 coding DNA: TGCGCCAGCAGCAAGGGACTAGCGGGGAACTCCTACGAGCAGTACTTC. Full variable domain (missing parts from reference TRBV5-1 and TRBJ2-7): KAGVTQTPRYLIKTRGQQVTLSCSPISGHRSVSWYQQTPGQGLQFLFEYFSETQRNKGNFPGRFSGRQFSNSRSEMNVSTLELGDSALYLCASSKGLAGNSYEQYFGPGTRLTVT.